These T cell receptor beta chains were read from a single sample in a study of cytomegalovirus exposure and HLA in healthy donors. The table came from immunoSEQ multiplex PCR; TCRdb's copy has only in-frame clones and leaves some out. This listing includes around 140,000 clones. The sample comprised PBMCs. The source of these receptors is a woman between 40 and 55 years old in good health and CMV-seropositive. Each CDR3 is given with its conserved first and last residue. D genes are given only for firm matches.

D gene,J gene,V gene,CDR3 protein,CDR3 DNA
TRBD2,TRBJ2-1,TRBV6-6,CASSYSGGSSYNEQFF,TGTGCCAGCAGTTACTCGGGCGGGAGCTCCTACAATGAGCAGTTCTTC
NA,TRBJ2-1,TRBV19,CASSIREWSSYNEQFF,TGTGCCAGTAGTATACGGGAGTGGAGCTCCTACAATGAGCAGTTCTTC
TRBD2,TRBJ2-3,TRBV29-1,CSATSFGEGTQYF,TGCAGCGCGACTAGTTTCGGGGAGGGTACGCAGTATTTT
NA,TRBJ1-3,TRBV29-1,CSVQASGNTIYF,TGCAGCGTTCAGGCGTCTGGAAACACCATATATTTT
NA,TRBJ2-3,TRBV30,CAWSGVSDTQYF,TGTGCCTGGAGCGGGGTCTCAGATACGCAGTATTTT
NA,TRBJ2-7,TRBV11-2,CASSHLVRRAPAQYF,TGTGCCAGCAGCCATCTTGTTCGCAGGGCCCCAGCGCAGTACTTC
NA,TRBJ1-1,TRBV6-5,CASSYSRQRNTEAFF,TGTGCCAGCAGTTACTCGAGGCAGCGGAACACTGAAGCTTTCTTT
TRBD1,TRBJ2-7,TRBV5-6,CASSSVLGGVYEQYF,TGTGCCAGCAGCTCCGTTTTAGGGGGCGTGTACGAGCAGTACTTC
TRBD2,TRBJ2-3,TRBV9,CASSVVPSGSYTDTQYF,TGTGCCAGCAGCGTAGTCCCGAGCGGGAGTTACACAGATACGCAGTATTTT
NA,TRBJ1-2,TRBV6-1,CASSEVGFRGGYTF,TGTGCCAGCAGTGAAGTTGGATTCCGGGGAGGCTACACCTTC
NA,TRBJ2-2,TRBV19,CASSISRNTGELFF,TGTGCCAGTAGTATTAGCCGGAACACCGGGGAGCTGTTTTTT
NA,TRBJ1-1,TRBV18,CASSPLAGDTEAFF,TGTGCCAGCTCACCACTAGCAGGGGACACTGAAGCTTTCTTT
TRBD1,TRBJ2-7,TRBV11-2,CASSLDRGEQYF,TGTGCCAGCAGCCTCGACAGGGGCGAGCAGTACTTC
TRBD2,TRBJ2-1,TRBV4-1,CASSQVDMGLAGGGEQFF,TGCGCCAGCAGCCAAGTTGATATGGGACTAGCGGGAGGAGGTGAGCAGTTCTTC
TRBD2,TRBJ2-2,TRBV25-1,CASSLSGLPFSGELFF,TGTGCCAGCAGTCTCTCGGGACTACCTTTCTCCGGGGAGCTGTTTTTT